These 15 T cell receptor beta chains originate from one sample sequenced in a study of T cells in narcolepsy. This table comes from immunoSEQ multiplex PCR, and its TCRdb copy is limited to in-frame clones, with some not included. The sample records about 20,000 clones, less than 90% being singletons. The sample was memory (CD45RA-) CD4+ T cells from blood. The receptors stem from a human donor in good health.

Comment on this clone: Germline and junction disagree at one end, which may indicate a read error. J is TRBJ2-7 and V is TRBV28, with 12 nucleotides matching TRBD1. The length of the CDR3 is 13 residues. The germline gives CDR1 MDHEN, CDR2 SYDVKM. The CDR3 bases are TGTGCCAGCAGTCCCCCGGGACAGGGGGCCCCCAGCTTC. Translating gives CASSPPGQGAPSF.

This clone was counted a single time. V gene TRBV30 combines with J gene TRBJ2-7; 7 nucleotides match TRBD2. The germline V gene has CDR1 GTSNPN and CDR2 SVGIG (reference sequence). Losses at the gene ends were 3 bases for V and 6 bases for J; bases not matched to a gene: 14. This CDR3 has 15 amino acids. CDR3 sequence (DNA): TGTGCCTGGAGCGTGGGAGGGAGGGCCGTTCGCGAGCAGTACTTC. Its translation is CAWSVGGRAVREQYF.

The genes are TRBV7-2 and TRBJ2-3; perhaps TRBD2 as D (5 bases). The CDR3 sequence is 15 residues long. CDR1 and CDR2 (germline): SGHTA, FQGNSA. V gave up 4 bases and J gave up 7 bases, with 18 bases separating them. The CDR3 DNA sequence: TGTGCCAGCAGCTCCGGACCCACGTCGGGATATACGCAGTATTTT. Protein sequence: CASSSGPTSGYTQYF. Variable domain in full (rest from reference TRBV7-2 and TRBJ2-3): GAGVSQSPSNKVTEKGKDVELRCDPISGHTALYWYRQSLGQGLEFLIYFQGNSAPDKSGLPSDRFSAERTGGSVSTLTIQRTQQEDSAVYLCASSSGPTSGYTQYFGPGTRLTVL.

The rearrangement joins TRBV2 to TRBJ2-2; D perhaps matches TRBD2 (6 bases). Germline V gives CDR1 SNHLY, CDR2 FYNNEI. Trimming shortened V by 4 bases and J by 6 bases, and 9 bases separated the two germline ends. The CDR3 has 13 residues. The CDR3 reads CASSVRGAGELFF. The CDR3 DNA reads TGTGCCAGCAGTGTGCGGGGTGCCGGGGAGCTGTTTTTT.

The J gene is TRBJ1-1, the V gene TRBV16; possible D gene TRBD1, 5 bases. This CDR3 is built from 16 residues. Germline CDR1 is KGHSY and CDR2 is FQNENV. Deletions cut 0 bases from V and 1 base from J, with 12 bases between. The CDR3 DNA is TGTGCCAGCAGCCAATCCAGGGAAAATAGGAACACTGAAGCTTTCTTT. Translated: CASSQSRENRNTEAFF.

This clone was counted once. This sequence joins TRBV19 and TRBJ2-2, with 9 bases identical to TRBD2. This CDR3 is built from 17 residues. Trimming removed 1 base from V and 1 base from J; junction bases left unmatched: 4. Germline CDR1 is LNHDA and CDR2 is SQIVND (reference sequence). CDR3 coding DNA: TGTGCCAGTAGTATAGTGACTAGCGGTTGGAACACCGGGGAGCTGTTTTTT. Its protein is CASSIVTSGWNTGELFF.

The chain joins TRBV2 to TRBJ2-5; no definite D call. V gave up 7 bases and J gave up 2 bases, with 5 bases separating them. Germline CDR1 SNHLY, CDR2 FYNNEI. The CDR3 extends over 11 amino acids. The CDR3 bases are TGTGCCAGCATGGGTCAAGAGACCCAGTACTTC. This encodes CASMGQETQYF.

This clone was found once. This sample includes further DNA sequences coding for the same CDR3. V usage is TRBV2 and J usage is TRBJ1-2; D perhaps matches TRBD1 (6 bases). Per the germline V gene, CDR1 is SNHLY and CDR2 is FYNNEI. The CDR3 has 14 amino acids. The germline V and J ends were trimmed by 6 bases and 7 bases, with 18 bases remaining between them. CDR3 amino acids: CASSAIKGGGGYTF. The CDR3 nucleotides read TGTGCCAGCAGCGCTATAAAGGGGGGGGGTGGCTACACCTTC.

The chain has TRBV28 and TRBJ2-7, with D unresolved. V was trimmed by 5 bases and J by 3 bases, leaving 11 bases between them. The V gene's germline CDR1 is MDHEN and CDR2 SYDVKM. The CDR3 is 13 amino acids. This chain's CDR3 is CASSAADGYEQYF. In DNA, the CDR3 is TGTGCCAGCAGTGCCGCGGACGGCTACGAGCAGTACTTC.

V and J are TRBV12-2 and TRBJ1-1. TRBV12-2 is a pseudogene. This CDR3 spans 16 amino acids. The CDR3 DNA reads TGTGCAAGTCGCTGCCCGGCGTGGGGGGAGGACACTGAAGCTTTCTTT. Its protein product is CASRCPAWGEDTEAFF.

The chain couples TRBV27 to TRBJ1-4, with 8 positions matching TRBD1. This CDR3 is built from 14 residues. Germline values: CDR1 MNHEY, CDR2 SMNVEV (reference sequence). Unmatched junction bases numbered 7, after V lost 6 bases and J lost 7 bases. CDR3 in amino acids: CASSPQGAGEKLFF. The CDR3 DNA reads TGTGCCAGCAGCCCTCAGGGGGCGGGTGAAAAACTGTTTTTT.

As for this clone: Different DNA sequences within this sample yield the same CDR3. The chain links TRBV9 to TRBJ2-2; 14 nucleotides line up with TRBD2. The CDR3 extends over 17 amino acids. V shed 2 bases and J 5 bases; nucleotides not matched to a gene: 5. Per the germline V gene, CDR1 is SGDLS and CDR2 is YYNGEE. Written as DNA, the CDR3 is TGTGCCAGCAGCGTGACTAGCGGGGGGGCCTCGACCGGGGAGCTGTTTTTT. It yields the protein CASSVTSGGASTGELFF.

J is TRBJ1-4 and V is TRBV28, with D unresolved. Per the germline V gene, CDR1 is MDHEN and CDR2 is SYDVKM. V dropped 6 bases and J dropped 5 bases, with 10 bases sitting between them. CDR3 size: 13 residues. The CDR3 protein is CASRRAVNEKLFF. Written as DNA, the CDR3 is TGTGCCAGCAGGAGGGCAGTCAATGAAAAACTGTTTTTT.

The gene calls are TRBV19 and TRBJ2-5; unclear D gene. The germline V gene has CDR1 LNHDA and CDR2 SQIVND (reference sequence). There are 13 residues in the CDR3. V was cut by 3 bases and J by 1 base, with 6 bases left in between. CDR3 bases: TGTGCCAGTAGTATTGGGCGCCAAGAGACCCAGTACTTC. It is translated as CASSIGRQETQYF.

The V gene is TRBV7-2, the J gene TRBJ1-6; 7 positions agree with TRBD1. The germline gives CDR1 SGHTA, CDR2 FQGNSA. The CDR3 loop spans 16 amino acids. J was trimmed by 9 bases and V by 5 bases; bases with no gene match: 13. Here the CDR3 reads CASSRRRGAVSSPLHF. The CDR3 coding sequence is TGTGCCAGCAGCCGCCGCAGGGGGGCGGTGAGTTCACCCCTCCACTTT.